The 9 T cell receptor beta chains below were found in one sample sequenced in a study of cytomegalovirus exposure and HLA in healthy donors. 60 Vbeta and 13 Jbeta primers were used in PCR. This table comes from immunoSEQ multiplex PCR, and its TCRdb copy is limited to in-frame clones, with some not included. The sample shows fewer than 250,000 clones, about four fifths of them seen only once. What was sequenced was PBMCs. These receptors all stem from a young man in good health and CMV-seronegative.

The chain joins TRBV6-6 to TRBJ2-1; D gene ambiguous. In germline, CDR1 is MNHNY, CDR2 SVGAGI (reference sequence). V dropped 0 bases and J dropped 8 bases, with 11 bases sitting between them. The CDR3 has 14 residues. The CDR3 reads CASSYSGKRDEQFF. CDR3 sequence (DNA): TGTGCCAGCAGTTACTCGGGTAAACGGGATGAGCAGTTCTTC.

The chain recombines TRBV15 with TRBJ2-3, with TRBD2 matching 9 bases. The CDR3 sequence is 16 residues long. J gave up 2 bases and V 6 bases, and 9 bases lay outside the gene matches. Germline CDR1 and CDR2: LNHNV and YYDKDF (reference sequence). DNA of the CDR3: TGTGCCACCAGTCAAAAGCGGGGGGTTCCCACAGATACGCAGTATTTT. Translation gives CATSQKRGVPTDTQYF.

In DNA form, the CDR3 reads TGTGCCAGCAGCAAAGTACTCATCAGGGCCTACGAGCAGTACTTC. Translating gives CASSKVLIRAYEQYF. The gene calls are TRBV21-1 and TRBJ2-7; the table calls TRBD1, which could not be checked here. TRBV21-1 is a recognized pseudogene. CDR3 length: 15 residues.

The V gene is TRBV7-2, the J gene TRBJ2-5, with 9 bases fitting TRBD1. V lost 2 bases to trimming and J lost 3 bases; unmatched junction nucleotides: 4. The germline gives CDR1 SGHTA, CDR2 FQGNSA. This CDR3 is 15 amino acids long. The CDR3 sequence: CASSLRDREEETQYF. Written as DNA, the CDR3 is TGTGCCAGCAGCTTAAGGGACAGGGAAGAAGAGACCCAGTACTTC.

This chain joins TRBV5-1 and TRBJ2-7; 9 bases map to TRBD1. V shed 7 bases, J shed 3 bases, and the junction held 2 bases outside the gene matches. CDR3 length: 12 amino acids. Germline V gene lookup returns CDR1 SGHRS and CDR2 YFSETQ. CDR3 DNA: TGCGCCAGCCGGACAGGGGACTACGAGCAGTACTTC. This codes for CASRTGDYEQYF.

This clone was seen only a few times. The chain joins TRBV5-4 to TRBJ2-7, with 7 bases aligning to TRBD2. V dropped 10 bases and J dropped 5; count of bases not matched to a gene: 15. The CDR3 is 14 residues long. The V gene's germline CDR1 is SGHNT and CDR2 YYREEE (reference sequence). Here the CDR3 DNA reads TGTGCCGTTGATCCACTTGGGCGGGAGAACGAGCAGTACTTC. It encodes CAVDPLGRENEQYF.

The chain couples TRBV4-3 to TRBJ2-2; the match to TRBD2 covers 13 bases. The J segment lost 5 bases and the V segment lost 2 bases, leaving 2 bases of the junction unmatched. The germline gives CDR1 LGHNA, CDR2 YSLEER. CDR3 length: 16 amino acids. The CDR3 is CASSQTSGRATGELFF. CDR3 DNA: TGCGCCAGCAGCCAAACTAGCGGGAGGGCGACCGGGGAGCTGTTTTTT.

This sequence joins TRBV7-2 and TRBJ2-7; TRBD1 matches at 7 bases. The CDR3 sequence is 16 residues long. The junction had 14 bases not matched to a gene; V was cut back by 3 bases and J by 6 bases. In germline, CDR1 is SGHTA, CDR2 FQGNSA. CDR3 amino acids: CASSFGRVPTGREQYF. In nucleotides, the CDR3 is TGTGCCAGCAGCTTCGGACGGGTCCCGACAGGGCGCGAGCAGTACTTC.

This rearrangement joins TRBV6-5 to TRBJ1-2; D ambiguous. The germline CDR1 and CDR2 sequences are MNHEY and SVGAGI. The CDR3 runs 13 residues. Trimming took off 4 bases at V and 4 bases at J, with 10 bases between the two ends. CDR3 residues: CASSSDTFYGYTF. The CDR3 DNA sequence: TGTGCCAGCAGTTCCGACACCTTCTATGGCTACACCTTC.